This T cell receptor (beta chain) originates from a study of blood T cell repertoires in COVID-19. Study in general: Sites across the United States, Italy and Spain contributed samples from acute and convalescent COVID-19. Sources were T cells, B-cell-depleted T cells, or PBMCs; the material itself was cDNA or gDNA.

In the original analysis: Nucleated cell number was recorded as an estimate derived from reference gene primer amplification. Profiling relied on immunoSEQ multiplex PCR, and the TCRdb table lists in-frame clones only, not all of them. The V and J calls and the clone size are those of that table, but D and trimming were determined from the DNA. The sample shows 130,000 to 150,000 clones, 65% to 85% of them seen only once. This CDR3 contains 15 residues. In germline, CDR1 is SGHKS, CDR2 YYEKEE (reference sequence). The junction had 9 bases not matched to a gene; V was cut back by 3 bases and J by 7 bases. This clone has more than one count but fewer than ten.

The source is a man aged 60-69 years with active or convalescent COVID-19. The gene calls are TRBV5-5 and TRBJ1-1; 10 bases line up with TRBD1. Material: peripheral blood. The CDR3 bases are TGTGCCAGCAGCTCAACCCCCGGGACAGGGGTTGAAGCTTTCTTT. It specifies CASSSTPGTGVEAFF.